The T cell receptor beta chain described here comes from a study of blood T cell repertoires in COVID-19. Study summary: Sample material is recorded as cDNA or gDNA derived from T cells, B-cell-depleted T cells, or PBMCs.

CDR1 SGHVS and CDR2 FNYEAQ come from the germline V gene. The length of the CDR3 is 17 residues. The V gene end was trimmed by 1 base and the J gene end by 6 bases; junction bases not matched to a gene: 12. Data came from immunoSEQ multiplex PCR; TCRdb stores just in-frame clones and leaves some out. The data hold fewer than 350,000 clones, with around 86% observed a single time. The genes are TRBV7-6 and TRBJ2-1; TRBD2 agrees at 7 bases. The receptor's source is a woman in her thirties or forties who had recovered from COVID-19. The sample taken for sequencing was PBMCs or T cells enriched from blood (not recorded which). The CDR3 coding sequence is TGTGCCAGCAGCTTAGTGGGGGTGAGTTCGGGAGGCAATGAGCAGTTCTTC. This sequence encodes CASSLVGVSSGGNEQFF.